This T cell receptor (beta chain) was captured by sequencing in a study of CD8+CD57+ T cells in acquired aplastic anemia. Overall study: When averaged, DNA from sorted CD4+ and CD8+ cells came to around 3 ug.

This clonotype was counted a few times. The CDR3 runs to 15 residues. From germline, CDR1 is SGHTA and CDR2 FQGNSA. With 4 bases removed from V and 0 bases from J, the gap between germline ends came to 13 bases. The template used for profiling TCR beta VDJ and CDR3 was genomic DNA. From the reads, TCRdb called clonotypes with MiXCR, one entry per CDR3 protein. The sample comprises about 210,000 distinct CDR3 sequences, roughly 55% of which are singletons, and over 25% rests with the top ten. The TCR sequence derives from a human donor in good health. The chain has TRBV7-2 and TRBJ2-7; possibly TRBD2 for D (5 bases). The sample consisted of sorted CD4+, CD8+, or CD8+CD57+ T cells (not recorded which) from PBMCs. The CDR3 nucleotides read TGTGCCAGCAGCTCCATTCGGGGTAGCTCCTACGAGCAGTACTTC. Translated: CASSSIRGSSYEQYF.